The next 17 T cell receptor beta chains were all read from a single sample in a study of shared clonotypes between healthy human individuals. Profiling relied on immunoSEQ multiplex PCR, and the TCRdb table lists in-frame clones only, not all of them. Here the sample spans a few hundred thousand clones, around three quarters being singletons. The sample consisted of PBMCs. The receptors stem from a woman between 40 and 55 years old in good health. Some clones in this sample may be carry-over from other donors' samples.

This chain connects TRBV28 to TRBJ1-2; D is ambiguous. The germline V gene encodes CDR1 MDHEN and CDR2 SYDVKM. The ends were cut back, 1 base at V and 3 bases at J, with 9 bases in the middle. The length of the CDR3 is 14 residues. DNA for the CDR3: TGTGCCAGCAGTTTATCTGGCAGAGACTATGGCTACACCTTC. Amino acid sequence: CASSLSGRDYGYTF.

The chain carries TRBV4-2 and TRBJ2-5; maybe TRBD1 (7 bases). V lost 1 base to trimming and J lost 7 bases, with 22 bases between them. The germline V gene has CDR1 LGHNA and CDR2 YNFKEQ. This CDR3 is built from 17 residues. The CDR3 DNA follows: TGTGCCAGCAGCCAAGCCCTACCCGGGCCCCAGGGGGGGACCCAGTACTTC. It is translated as CASSQALPGPQGGTQYF.

This clone is a singleton in its sample. One end of the junction does not line up with germline, which may come from a read error. The chain is built from TRBV4-2 and TRBJ1-2; D perhaps matches TRBD1 (5 bases). CDR1 is LGHNA, CDR2 YNFKEQ, per germline. CDR3 size: 13 residues. CDR3 amino acids: CASSQAGLYGHTF. CDR3 DNA: TGTGCCAGCAGCCAAGCGGGGCTCTATGGCCACACCTTC.

The sample holds a few counts of this clone. This chain's CDR3 is CASSVAVGLSYEQYF. CDR3 DNA: TGTGCCAGCAGCGTAGCGGTCGGACTCTCCTACGAGCAGTACTTC. V and J are TRBV9 and TRBJ2-7, with D tentatively TRBD2 (5 bases). Trimming took off 0 bases at V and 0 bases at J, with 10 bases between the two ends. This CDR3 has 15 amino acids. CDR1 is SGDLS and CDR2 is YYNGEE in the germline V gene. The variable domain in full, with the rest retrieved from reference TRBV9 and TRBJ2-7, is DSGVTQTPKHLITATGQRVTLRCSPRSGDLSVYWYQQSLDQGLQFLIQYYNGEERAKGNILERFSAQQFPDLHSELNLSSLELGDSALYFCASSVAVGLSYEQYFGPGTRLTVT.

At least ten counts were recorded for this clone. The J gene is TRBJ2-7, the V gene TRBV7-2; 12 nucleotides align to TRBD2. The germline V gene encodes CDR1 SGHTA and CDR2 FQGNSA. The ends lost 0 bases at V and 6 bases at J; junction bases unmatched: 12. The CDR3 is 18 amino acids. DNA of the CDR3: TGTGCCAGCAGCTTAGCCCCAACAAGGACTAGCGGGATACCCGAGCAGTACTTC. Amino acids: CASSLAPTRTSGIPEQYF. The full variable domain, rest sourced from reference TRBV7-2 and TRBJ2-7, is GAGVSQSPSNKVTEKGKDVELRCDPISGHTALYWYRQSLGQGLEFLIYFQGNSAPDKSGLPSDRFSAERTGGSVSTLTIQRTQQEDSAVYLCASSLAPTRTSGIPEQYFGPGTRLTVT.

This clone was counted once. The DNA of the CDR3 is TGTGCCAGCAGAAGAGACGTTGAAGCTTTCTTT. Amino acid sequence: CASRRDVEAFF. The genes are TRBV6-1 and TRBJ1-1; D gene uncertain. CDR1 is MNHNS and CDR2 is SASEGT in the germline V gene. The CDR3 totals 11 residues. V gave up 6 bases and J gave up 7 bases, with 9 bases separating them.

In its sample, this clone was seen once. A far bigger clonotype differs at one base, so this is likely a read error. V is TRBV5-1 and J is TRBJ1-2; 7 bases match TRBD1. Germline V CDR1 and CDR2: SGHRS, YFSETQ. CDR3 length: 14 amino acids. V lost 4 bases, J lost 6 bases, and 9 bases stayed unmatched. CDR3 loop: CASSPRDRNHGYTF. The CDR3 DNA follows: TGCGCCAGCAGCCCGCGGGACAGAAACCATGGCTACACCTTC.

This sequence joins TRBV6-5 and TRBJ2-7; D remains ambiguous. The V end lost 2 bases, the J end lost 3 bases, and 11 bases lay between the germline ends. The CDR3 spans 14 residues. CDR1 is MNHEY and CDR2 is SVGAGI in the germline V gene. The CDR3 coding sequence is TGTGCCAGCAGTTACGGGCGAGGTGGCTACGAGCAGTACTTC. This codes for CASSYGRGGYEQYF.

The gene calls are TRBV5-6 and TRBJ2-2; 7 nucleotides line up with TRBD1. Germline V gene data show CDR1 as SGHDT and CDR2 as YYEEEE. V was pared by 4 bases and J by 3 bases, with 9 bases of the junction left unmatched. CDR3 length: 16 residues. In DNA, the CDR3 is TGTGCCAGCAGCCCAGAGACAGGGTGGGACACCGGGGAGCTGTTTTTT. Translation gives CASSPETGWDTGELFF. The whole variable domain, filled in from reference TRBV5-6 and TRBJ2-2, reads DAGVTQSPTHLIKTRGQQVTLRCSPKSGHDTVSWYQQALGQGPQFIFQYYEEEERQRGNFPDRFSGHQFPNYSSELNVNALLLGDSALYLCASSPETGWDTGELFFGEGSRLTVL.

The V call is TRBV7-9, the J call TRBJ1-5; no clear D gene. V was pared by 5 bases and J by 8 bases, with 13 bases between. CDR1 is SEHNR, CDR2 FQNEAQ, per germline (reference sequence). This CDR3 has 13 amino acids. CDR3: CASSPPGGEPQHF. As DNA, the CDR3 is TGTGCCAGCAGCCCCCCCGGAGGTGAGCCCCAGCATTTT.

This clone was detected ten times or more. The chain joins TRBV6-1 to TRBJ2-3; 9 bases line up with TRBD1. The germline gives CDR1 MNHNS, CDR2 SASEGT. The CDR3 spans 14 residues. The trim removed 8 bases at V and 3 bases at J, leaving 6 bases unmatched. For the CDR3, the DNA is TGTGCCAGCTCCCCAGGACAGGGGACAGATACGCAGTATTTT. Its protein is CASSPGQGTDTQYF.

This clone was seen just once. V usage is TRBV5-6 and J usage is TRBJ1-1; 9 nucleotides line up with TRBD1. The CDR3 runs 16 residues. The junction had 7 bases not matched to a gene; V was cut back by 4 bases and J by 0 bases. Germline V CDR1 and CDR2: SGHDT, YYEEEE. This chain's CDR3 is CASSPGQGGMNTEAFF. CDR3 DNA: TGTGCCAGCAGCCCGGGACAGGGAGGAATGAACACTGAAGCTTTCTTT.

V and J are TRBV19 and TRBJ2-5; 8 bases match TRBD1. The CDR3 sequence is 14 residues long. After removal of 4 bases from V and 1 base from J, the junction contained 2 bases not matched to a gene. Germline assignment: CDR1 LNHDA and CDR2 SQIVND (reference sequence). The CDR3 DNA reads as TGTGCCAGTAGTAACGACAGGGGCCAAGAGACCCAGTACTTC. It translates to CASSNDRGQETQYF.

The V and J genes are TRBV28 and TRBJ1-1; 8 nucleotides match TRBD1. CDR1 and CDR2 (germline): MDHEN, SYDVKM. Germline trimming cut 5 bases from V and 5 bases from J; bases unmatched to any gene: 7. The CDR3 loop spans 14 amino acids. DNA for the CDR3: TGTGCCAGCAGTCCAGGGGGCAGTCGGACTGAAGCTTTCTTT. Protein product: CASSPGGSRTEAFF.

The J gene is TRBJ2-2, the V gene TRBV15, with D possibly being TRBD2 (6 bases). V was clipped by 4 bases and J by 4 bases, with 16 bases between them. CDR3 length: 16 amino acids. Germline V gene data show CDR1 as LNHNV and CDR2 as YYDKDF (reference sequence). Here the CDR3 reads CATSTALARGTGELFF. CDR3 bases: TGTGCCACCAGCACCGCCCTAGCGCGGGGCACCGGGGAGCTGTTTTTT.

The gene calls are TRBV18 and TRBJ2-7; possibly TRBD1 or TRBD2 for D (5 bases each). Trimming took off 3 bases at V and 0 bases at J, with 6 bases between the two ends. Germline V gene lookup returns CDR1 KGHSH and CDR2 LQKENI. CDR3 size: 13 residues. CDR3 loop: CASSPGTSYEQYF. CDR3 sequence (DNA): TGTGCCAGCTCACCCGGGACCTCCTACGAGCAGTACTTC.

Concerning this clone itself: Other DNA sequences in this sample translate to the same CDR3. The chain uses TRBV30 and TRBJ2-7, with D unresolved. This CDR3 comprises 11 residues. Trimming left V 3 bases short and J 0 bases short, with 3 bases between. Germline V gene sequence: CDR1 GTSNPN, CDR2 SVGIG (reference sequence). CDR3 in amino acids: CAWRSSYEQYF. The DNA for the CDR3 is TGTGCCTGGAGGTCCTCCTACGAGCAGTACTTC.